This T cell receptor (beta chain) was profiled in a study of blood T cell repertoires in COVID-19. Across the whole study: Acute-phase and convalescent COVID-19 samples originated in the United States, Italy and Spain. PBMCs, B-cell-depleted T cells, or T cells provided the cDNA or gDNA that made up the material.

This CDR3 contains 13 residues. V was trimmed by 3 bases and J by 1 base, leaving 6 bases between them. Germline values: CDR1 KGHSH, CDR2 LQKENI. Original methodology: Amplification of reference gene primers was used by the study to estimate nucleated cell counts. Generated by immunoSEQ multiplex PCR, the TCRdb table keeps only in-frame clones and is missing some. V, J and clone size are taken as reported in that table, and D and trimming were inferred from the DNA itself. The sample records about 100,000 clones, 87% being singletons. The sequenced sample consisted of peripheral blood. The gene calls are TRBV18 and TRBJ2-5; no reliable D call. The receptor was derived from a man aged 30-40 years in a cohort sampled during active COVID-19. As DNA, the CDR3 is TGTGCCAGCTCACCTTCCTCCCAAGAGACCCAGTACTTC. Protein product: CASSPSSQETQYF.